The present T cell receptor beta chain was sequenced within a study of T cells in Graves' hyperthyroidism and ophthalmopathy. Study-level background: Upon initial diagnosis and before any treatment, peripheral blood was collected. Study results and limitations: The majority of expanded thyroid clonotypes above 0.001 also appeared in blood.

RNA transcripts yielded amplified TCR beta CDR3 regions. An initial round of RT-PCR targeting the TCR CDR3 relied on the HTBI primer set. One entry per CDR3 protein results from TCRdb running MiXCR on the multiplex PCR reads. The profile shows around 380,000 distinct CDR3 sequences, 13% of them singletons. Comment on this clonotype: Its target is not known.

Exclusions: uncontrolled infection, other autoimmune disease, pregnancy, lactation. Diagnostic assessment was based on clinical symptoms, serum thyroxine and TRAb, thyroid ultrasound and orbital computed tomography. Germline V lookup: CDR1 LGHDT, CDR2 YNNKEL (reference sequence). CDR3 size: 15 residues. Trimming shortened V by 9 bases and J by 1 base, and 18 bases separated the two germline ends. The chain carries TRBV3-1 and TRBJ2-5, with D perhaps TRBD1 or TRBD2 (6 bases each). Sequenced sample: blood. This TCR came from a man aged 25 to 45 with Graves' hyperthyroidism that later progressed to Graves' ophthalmopathy. The chain's CDR3 is CASRGAPGIQETQYF. CDR3 DNA: TGTGCCAGTAGGGGGGCCCCGGGGATCCAAGAGACCCAGTACTTC.